These T cell receptor beta chains were read from a single sample in a study of technical replicates of blood from a handful of donors. Sequencing was performed with immunoSEQ multiplex PCR; in TCRdb, only in-frame clones are kept and a portion is missing. Of roughly 48,000 clones in the sample, 90% to 95% were seen once. Source material: PBMCs. The receptors were gathered from a human donor in good health. Some clones in this sample may be carry-over from other donors' samples. Each CDR3 is given with its conserved first and last residue. Fields, in order: clone size, V gene, J gene, D gene, CDR3 DNA, CDR3 protein. D genes are given only for firm matches. Size values are once, few and many counts, or a class for expanded clones, and some rows have none.

-	TRBV15	TRBJ1-5	-	TGTGCCACCAGCAGAGATCTGGGGGGTCAGCCCCAGCATTTT	CATSRDLGGQPQHF
once	TRBV6-1	TRBJ1-4	-	TGTGCCACCACAAGACAGGTTAATGAAAAACTGTTTTTT	CATTRQVNEKLFF
-	TRBV21-1	TRBJ2-5	-	TGTGCCAGTACCCCCCTAGCGGGGCGCCAAGAGACCCAGTACTTC	CASTPLAGRQETQYF
-	TRBV18	TRBJ1-2	-	TGTGCCAGCTCACACCCGGACAGCTATGGCTACACCTTC	CASSHPDSYGYTF
-	TRBV13	TRBJ2-7	TRBD1	TGTGCCAGCAGCTTAGACAGGGGGCTCGAGCAGTACTTC	CASSLDRGLEQYF
few	TRBV7-9	TRBJ1-2	TRBD1	TGTGCCAGCAGCGACTCCTCACCCACAGGGGGTATCTATGGCTACACCTTC	CASSDSSPTGGIYGYTF
-	TRBV7-9	TRBJ2-7	-	TGTGCCAGCAGCTTATTTGGGGGCTCCGAGCAGTACTTC	CASSLFGGSEQYF
-	TRBV9	TRBJ2-7	TRBD1	TGTGCCAGCAGCGAGGGACAGGGCGCGTCCTACGAGCAGTACTTC	CASSEGQGASYEQYF
-	TRBV30	TRBJ2-2	-	TGTGCCTGGACGCGGGGGCCGGTCACCGGGGAGCTGTTTTTT	CAWTRGPVTGELFF
-	TRBV21-1	TRBJ1-5	-	TGTGCCAGCGGACTCCCTGCAAGACAGGGGCGCCAGCCCCAGCATTTT	CASGLPARQGRQPQHF
-	TRBV7-9	TRBJ1-1	-	TGTGCCAGCAGCTTCGGGTTTGAAGCTTTCTTT	CASSFGFEAFF
-	TRBV6-6	TRBJ2-7	-	TGTGCCAGCAGTTACGAGGGAAGGGCAGGTCACGAGCAGTACTTC	CASSYEGRAGHEQYF
-	TRBV19	TRBJ2-7	TRBD1	TGTGCCAGTAGTATCGCGGACAGACAGGGCGAGCAGTACTTC	CASSIADRQGEQYF
few	TRBV7-2	TRBJ2-3	-	TGTGCCAGCATCCCCTGGTGGTTAGGCACAGATACGCAGTATTTT	CASIPWWLGTDTQYF
-	TRBV7-9	TRBJ1-6	-	TGTGCCAGCAGCCCAGGGACACCACCAGATTCACCCCTCCACTTT	CASSPGTPPDSPLHF
-	TRBV7-2	TRBJ2-7	TRBD2	TGTGCCAGCAGCCCTCTTGGCGGGAGCCACGAGCAGTACTTC	CASSPLGGSHEQYF
-	TRBV30	TRBJ1-3	TRBD1	TGTGCCACCGGACAGGGGACTGGAAACACCATATATTTT	CATGQGTGNTIYF
-	TRBV7-2	TRBJ2-7	TRBD2	TGTGCCAGCAGCCTGGCGGGGACTAGCGTCGAGCAGTACTTC	CASSLAGTSVEQYF
-	TRBV4-1	TRBJ1-6	-	TGCGCCAGCAGCCAAGCTGTCCAATCCCTGCGGAATTCACCCCTCCACTTT	CASSQAVQSLRNSPLHF
-	TRBV9	TRBJ2-7	-	TGTGCCAGCACCGTAAAAAGGGAGGACGCCTACGAGCAGTACTTC	CASTVKREDAYEQYF
-	TRBV4-3	TRBJ2-7	TRBD1	TGCGCCAGCAGCCAAGATCGGGGACAGGGCTACGAGCAGTACTTC	CASSQDRGQGYEQYF
-	TRBV7-9	TRBJ1-2	-	TGTGCCAGCAGCGAGACGGGACATCATGGCTACACCTTC	CASSETGHHGYTF
-	TRBV9	TRBJ2-7	TRBD2	TGTGCCAGCAGCGAAGGGACTAGCGGGAGCTCCTACGAGCAGTACTTC	CASSEGTSGSSYEQYF
-	TRBV7-2	TRBJ2-1	-	TGTGCCAGCAGCAGTAGCGGTAATCTGCAGTTCTTC	CASSSSGNLQFF